This T cell receptor (beta chain) appears in the sequencing data of a study of hypomethylating agent response in myelodysplastic syndrome. On the study more broadly: The mean patient age was about 70 +/- 6 years, and diploid cytogenetics predominated.

There are 11 residues in the CDR3. Deletions cut 8 bases from V and 7 bases from J, with 11 bases between. Germline V gene lookup returns CDR1 SNHLY and CDR2 FYNNEI. Data came from immunoSEQ multiplex PCR; TCRdb stores just in-frame clones and leaves some out. The sample lists about 10,000 clones, 75% to 85% seen once, with over 3% in the top ten. This sequence joins TRBV2 and TRBJ1-1; D possibly corresponds to TRBD1 (6 bases). The clonotype originates from a human donor with myelodysplastic syndrome. The material was bone marrow, obtained before or after starting hypomethylating agent treatment for myelodysplastic syndrome (not recorded which). For the CDR3, the DNA is TGTGCCAGCGCAAGGGGGGTTGAAGCTTTCTTT. Amino acid sequence: CASARGVEAFF.